The 18 T cell receptor beta chains listed next were all sequenced from one sample in a study of cytomegalovirus exposure and HLA in healthy donors. The primer mix had 60 Vbeta and 13 Jbeta primers. The data were produced by immunoSEQ multiplex PCR, yet TCRdb's version contains in-frame clones alone and is incomplete. The data show 95,000 to 100,000 clones, over 70% seen once. Sequencing was done on a sample of PBMCs. The receptors originated from a man aged 45 to 65 in good health and CMV-seronegative.

The chain joins TRBV5-6 to TRBJ2-7, with a tentative D call TRBD2 (6 bases). This CDR3 contains 15 residues. Deletions cut 2 bases from V and 5 bases from J, with 17 bases between. From germline, CDR1 is SGHDT and CDR2 YYEEEE. CDR3 region: CASSFLSGDFHEQYF. CDR3 coding DNA: TGTGCCAGCAGCTTCTTATCGGGAGACTTCCACGAGCAGTACTTC.

This clone showed up just once. The CDR3, as DNA: TGCGCCAGCAGCCAAGGAGGGCGCGAGCAGTACTTC. Its translation is CASSQGGREQYF. The V gene is TRBV4-1, the J gene TRBJ2-7; D is perhaps TRBD2 (5 bases). V lost 1 base to trimming and J lost 6 bases, with 7 bases between them. CDR3 length: 12 amino acids. Germline CDR1 and CDR2: MGHRA and YSYEKL.

The chain carries TRBV30 and TRBJ1-1; D call uncertain. The CDR3 spans 14 residues. The germline gives CDR1 GTSNPN, CDR2 SVGIG (reference sequence). Trimming removed 4 bases at V and 1 base at J, with 13 bases between. CDR3 residues: CAWTPLGKNTEAFF. The CDR3 DNA follows: TGTGCCTGGACCCCACTGGGCAAGAACACTGAAGCTTTCTTT.

This clone was seen a handful of times. The chain couples TRBV5-1 to TRBJ1-1; the match to TRBD1 covers 10 bases. The CDR3 sequence is 13 residues long. V gave up 7 bases and J gave up 5 bases; unmatched junction bases: 5. CDR1 SGHRS and CDR2 YFSETQ come from the germline V gene. The CDR3 bases are TGCGCCAGCTCGGGACAGGGGAAGACTGAAGCTTTCTTT. It encodes CASSGQGKTEAFF.

J is TRBJ1-3 and V is TRBV30; 10 nucleotides agree with TRBD1. With 3 bases clipped from V and 4 bases from J, the junction kept 6 bases outside the gene matches. Looked up from germline, CDR1 is GTSNPN and CDR2 is SVGIG (reference sequence). The CDR3 spans 15 residues. The CDR3 is CAWSPGTGVGNTIYF. CDR3 sequence (DNA): TGTGCCTGGAGCCCCGGGACAGGGGTGGGAAACACCATATATTTT. Combining the CDR3 with reference TRBV30 and TRBJ1-3 gives the whole variable domain SQTIHQWPATLVQPVGSPLSLECTVEGTSNPNLYWYRQAAGRGLQLLFYSVGIGQISSEVPQNLSASRPQDRQFILSSKKLLLSDSGFYLCAWSPGTGVGNTIYFGEGSWLTVV.

The chain recombines TRBV4-1 with TRBJ2-7, with 8 bases matching TRBD2. Per the germline V gene, CDR1 is MGHRA and CDR2 is YSYEKL. After removal of 4 bases from V and 3 bases from J, the junction contained 11 bases not matched to a gene. The CDR3 covers 16 residues. The CDR3 region has the DNA TGCGCCAGCAGCCGCGATCCCCAGCGGGGGCACTACGAGCAGTACTTC. Translating it yields CASSRDPQRGHYEQYF.

V gene TRBV28 combines with J gene TRBJ2-7; 14 nucleotides line up with TRBD2. The CDR3 is made up of 13 amino acids. Germline CDR1 MDHEN, CDR2 SYDVKM. With 8 bases clipped from V and 6 bases from J, the junction kept 3 bases outside the gene matches. CDR3 coding DNA: TGTGCCAGCCGGACTAGCGGGAGGATCGAGCAGTACTTC. Translated, it gives CASRTSGRIEQYF.

The genes are TRBV19 and TRBJ2-3; TRBD1 matches at 8 bases. Looked up from germline, CDR1 is LNHDA and CDR2 is SQIVND (reference sequence). The CDR3 has 15 amino acids. Trimming removed 10 bases from V and 0 bases from J; junction bases left unmatched: 9. Here the CDR3 reads CATQRQGMSTDTQYF. The CDR3 nucleotides read TGTGCCACCCAACGACAGGGGATGAGCACAGATACGCAGTATTTT.

The V and J genes are TRBV5-3 and TRBJ1-6, with D tentatively TRBD1 (6 bases). TRBV5-3 is annotated as an ORF whose role is uncertain. V lost 3 bases, J lost 6 bases, and 13 bases lay in between. The CDR3 extends over 15 amino acids. The CDR3 region is CARSCPRTVNSPLHF. In DNA, the CDR3 is TGTGCCAGAAGCTGCCCCCGGACAGTTAATTCACCCCTCCACTTT.

This clone has just one count. This chain joins TRBV7-3 and TRBJ1-1; tentative D call: TRBD1 (6 bases). The germline V gene encodes CDR1 SGHTA and CDR2 FQGTGA. V was pared by 5 bases and J by 3 bases, with 10 bases between. The CDR3 totals 13 residues. The CDR3 protein is CASSQRQDTEAFF. For the CDR3, the DNA is TGTGCCAGCAGCCAAAGACAGGACACTGAAGCTTTCTTT.

V is TRBV6-1 and J is TRBJ2-5; TRBD2 is a possible D gene (6 bases). The CDR3 contains 14 residues. The V and J ends lost 7 bases and 0 bases respectively, with 12 bases between them. From germline, CDR1 is MNHNS and CDR2 SASEGT. CDR3 loop: CASTPGGYQETQYF. The CDR3 DNA reads as TGTGCCAGCACCCCCGGAGGGTACCAAGAGACCCAGTACTTC.

The chain couples TRBV7-9 to TRBJ1-4; 7 bases are a match to TRBD1. Trimming cost V 3 bases and J 0 bases; bases outside gene matches: 4. CDR1 is SEHNR, CDR2 FQNEAQ, per germline (reference sequence). The CDR3 length is 16 residues. The CDR3 sequence is CASSFAGTATNEKLFF. The CDR3 DNA is TGTGCCAGCAGCTTTGCCGGGACAGCAACTAATGAAAAACTGTTTTTT.

The chain has TRBV6-4 and TRBJ2-1; 11 nucleotides agree with TRBD2. After removal of 3 bases from V and 8 bases from J, the junction contained 3 bases not matched to a gene. This CDR3 has 14 residues. Per the germline V gene, CDR1 is MRHNA and CDR2 is SNTAGT. The CDR3 here is CASSELAGGDEQFF. CDR3 coding DNA: TGTGCCAGCAGTGAATTAGCGGGAGGGGATGAGCAGTTCTTC.

The chain recombines TRBV13 with TRBJ2-5; 10 positions match TRBD2. Germline CDR1 PRHDT, CDR2 FYEKMQ (reference sequence). The CDR3 contains 16 residues. V trimming: 5 bases; J trimming: 4 bases; junction bases outside the gene matches: 10. CDR3 in amino acids: CASSPRGSGGTETQYF. The CDR3, as DNA: TGTGCCAGCAGCCCCCGAGGTAGCGGGGGGACAGAGACCCAGTACTTC.

This chain uses TRBV6-5 with TRBJ1-2; D possibly corresponds to TRBD1 (5 bases). This CDR3 contains 14 residues. Germline CDR1 is MNHEY and CDR2 is SVGAGI. Trimming stripped 6 bases from V and 8 bases from J, with 19 bases between. The CDR3 sequence: CASRNSEGVGGYTF. The CDR3, as DNA: TGTGCCAGCAGAAATTCCGAAGGGGTGGGGGGCTACACCTTC.

The chain employs TRBV18 and TRBJ1-5, with D hard to call. Germline CDR1 is KGHSH and CDR2 is LQKENI. This CDR3 is built from 16 residues. Trimming removed 3 bases from V and 2 bases from J, with 14 bases in between. The CDR3 DNA is TGTGCCAGCTCACCGGTCCCAGCGACTGGCAATCAGCCCCAGCATTTT. Amino acid sequence: CASSPVPATGNQPQHF.

A single count supports this clone. The chain has TRBV7-9 and TRBJ1-1; D ambiguous. This CDR3 has 14 amino acids. From germline, CDR1 is SEHNR and CDR2 FQNEAQ (reference sequence). V was shortened by 2 bases and J by 6 bases, with 13 bases between the two germline ends. The DNA for the CDR3 is TGTGCCAGCAGCTTAATGGGCGGGGAATCTGAAGCTTTCTTT. Its translation is CASSLMGGESEAFF.

The chain couples TRBV28 to TRBJ2-3; possibly TRBD1 for D (5 bases). The CDR3 is 16 residues long. Germline CDR1 reads MDHEN; CDR2 reads SYDVKM. With 8 bases removed from V and 3 bases from J, the gap between germline ends came to 21 bases. In DNA, the CDR3 is TGTGCCAGCCCCCCGCAGGGTCTCGTTCAGACAGATACGCAGTATTTT. Encoded protein: CASPPQGLVQTDTQYF.